The present T cell receptor (beta chain) was sequenced within a study of Graves' ophthalmopathy and Graves' hyperthyroidism. Trimming left V 7 bases short and J 2 bases short, with 17 bases between. This CDR3 contains 15 residues. In this cohort, patients with other autoimmune diseases, uncontrolled infections, pregnancy or lactation were excluded. The PBMCs originated from roughly 9.6 ml of fresh peripheral blood. The TCR beta CDR3 regions underwent amplification from RNA transcripts. HTBI-primed RT-PCR formed the first round, and a multiplex PCR formed the second. TCRdb re-called the multiplex PCR reads through MiXCR, storing one row per CDR3 protein. The data show 300,000 to 450,000 distinct CDR3 sequences, approximately 17% seen once.

V gene TRBV12-3 or TRBV12-4 combines with J gene TRBJ1-1; TRBD1 is a possible D gene (5 bases). This receptor was obtained from an adult woman with stable Graves' hyperthyroidism. The source material was peripheral blood. This chain's CDR3 is CASNRILGVNTEAFF. Here the CDR3 DNA reads TGTGCCAGCAACCGAATTTTGGGGGTTAACACTGAAGCTTTCTTT.